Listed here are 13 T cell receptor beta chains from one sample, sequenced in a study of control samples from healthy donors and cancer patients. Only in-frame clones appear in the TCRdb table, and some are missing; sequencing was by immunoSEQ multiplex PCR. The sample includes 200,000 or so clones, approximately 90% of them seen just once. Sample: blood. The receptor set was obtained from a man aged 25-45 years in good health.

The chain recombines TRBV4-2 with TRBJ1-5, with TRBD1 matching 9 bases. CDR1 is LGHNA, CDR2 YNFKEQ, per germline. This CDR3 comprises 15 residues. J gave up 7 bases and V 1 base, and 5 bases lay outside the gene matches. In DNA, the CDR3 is TGTGCCAGCAGCCAAGGTGACAGGGGGGGACAGCCCCAGCATTTT. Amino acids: CASSQGDRGGQPQHF.

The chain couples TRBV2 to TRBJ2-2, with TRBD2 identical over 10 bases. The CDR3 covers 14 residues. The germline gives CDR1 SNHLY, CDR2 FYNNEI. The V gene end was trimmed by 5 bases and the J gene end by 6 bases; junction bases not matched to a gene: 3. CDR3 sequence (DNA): TGTGCCAGCAGTAGCGGGGGGGCCCCCGGGGAGCTGTTTTTT. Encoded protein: CASSSGGAPGELFF.

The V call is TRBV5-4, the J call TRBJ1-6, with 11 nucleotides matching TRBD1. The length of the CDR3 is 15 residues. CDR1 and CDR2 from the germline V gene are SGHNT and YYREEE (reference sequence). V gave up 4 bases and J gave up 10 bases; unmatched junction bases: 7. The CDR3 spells CASSRGQGAMSPLHF. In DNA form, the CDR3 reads TGTGCCAGCAGCCGAGGACAGGGGGCGATGTCACCCCTCCACTTT.

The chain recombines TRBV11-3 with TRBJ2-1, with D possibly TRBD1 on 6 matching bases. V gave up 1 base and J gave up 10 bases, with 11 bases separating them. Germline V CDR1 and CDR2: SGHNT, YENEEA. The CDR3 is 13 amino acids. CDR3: CASSLGPGDEQFF. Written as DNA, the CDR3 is TGTGCCAGCAGCTTAGGTCCAGGGGACGAGCAGTTCTTC.

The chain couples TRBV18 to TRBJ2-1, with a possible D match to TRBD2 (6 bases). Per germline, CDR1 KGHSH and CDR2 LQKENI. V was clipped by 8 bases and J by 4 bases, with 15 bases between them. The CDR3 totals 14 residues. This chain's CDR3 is CASTPGVQYNEQFF. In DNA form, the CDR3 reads TGTGCCAGCACGCCGGGGGTACAGTACAATGAGCAGTTCTTC.

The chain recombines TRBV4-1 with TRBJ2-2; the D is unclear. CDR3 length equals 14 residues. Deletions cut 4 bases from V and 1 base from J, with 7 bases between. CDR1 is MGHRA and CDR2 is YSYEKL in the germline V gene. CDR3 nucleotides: TGCGCCAGCAGCCTACGACAGAACACCGGGGAGCTGTTTTTT. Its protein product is CASSLRQNTGELFF.

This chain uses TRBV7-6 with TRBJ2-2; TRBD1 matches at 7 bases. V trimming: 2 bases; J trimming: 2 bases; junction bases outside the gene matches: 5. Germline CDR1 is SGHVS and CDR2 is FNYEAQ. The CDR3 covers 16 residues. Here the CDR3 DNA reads TGTGCCAGCAGCTTACGGGACAGCCTAAACACCGGGGAGCTGTTTTTT. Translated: CASSLRDSLNTGELFF.

Here the CDR3 DNA reads TGTGCCAGCAGCCAAGAGCAAACAGGGAGTGCCTTAAGGAACACTGAAGCTTTCTTT. Residues: CASSQEQTGSALRNTEAFF. The chain carries TRBV3-1 (or the pseudogene TRBV3-2) and TRBJ1-1, with a possible D match to TRBD1 (6 bases). This CDR3 has 19 residues. The germline V and J ends were trimmed by 0 bases and 1 base, with 21 bases remaining between them. Per germline, CDR1 LGHDT and CDR2 YNNKEL (reference sequence).

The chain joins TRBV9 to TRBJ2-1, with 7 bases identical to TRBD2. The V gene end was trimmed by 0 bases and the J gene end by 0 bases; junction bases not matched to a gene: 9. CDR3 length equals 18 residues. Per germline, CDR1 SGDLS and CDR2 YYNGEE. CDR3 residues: CASSVGLAARSSYNEQFF. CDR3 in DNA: TGTGCCAGCAGCGTAGGCCTAGCGGCTAGGAGCTCCTACAATGAGCAGTTCTTC.

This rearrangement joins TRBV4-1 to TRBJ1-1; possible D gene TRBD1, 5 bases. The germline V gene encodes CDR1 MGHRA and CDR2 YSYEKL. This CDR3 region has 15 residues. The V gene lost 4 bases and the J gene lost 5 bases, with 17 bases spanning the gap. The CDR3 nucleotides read TGCGCCAGCAGCCGTAATGAGGGGAGAGGAACTGAAGCTTTCTTT. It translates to CASSRNEGRGTEAFF.

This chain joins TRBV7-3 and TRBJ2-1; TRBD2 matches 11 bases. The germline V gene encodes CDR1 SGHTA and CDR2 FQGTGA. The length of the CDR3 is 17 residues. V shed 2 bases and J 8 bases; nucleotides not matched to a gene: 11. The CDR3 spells CASSLAHMTSGAHEQFF. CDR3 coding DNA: TGTGCCAGCAGCTTAGCCCATATGACTAGCGGGGCGCATGAGCAGTTCTTC.

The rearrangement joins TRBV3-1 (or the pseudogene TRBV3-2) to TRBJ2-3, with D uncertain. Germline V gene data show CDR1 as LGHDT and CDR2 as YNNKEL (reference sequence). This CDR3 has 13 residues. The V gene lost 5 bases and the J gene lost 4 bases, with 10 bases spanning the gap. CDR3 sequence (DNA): TGTGCCAGCAGCGAGCCCCCGGCAGATACGCAGTATTTT. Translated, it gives CASSEPPADTQYF.

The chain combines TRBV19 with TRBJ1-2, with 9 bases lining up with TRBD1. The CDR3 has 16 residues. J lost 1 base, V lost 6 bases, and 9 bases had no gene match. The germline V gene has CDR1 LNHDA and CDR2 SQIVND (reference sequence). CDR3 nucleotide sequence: TGTGCCAGTAGCGGGGACAGGGAAGATTTTAACTATGGCTACACCTTC. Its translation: CASSGDREDFNYGYTF.